These T cell receptor beta chains were read from a single sample in a study. TCRdb reprocessed the 5' RACE reads with MiXCR, giving one entry per CDR3 protein. Of several thousand distinct CDR3 sequences listed, roughly 36% are singletons. Sequenced: tumor-infiltrating memory CD4+ T cells sorted from the breast tumor. The receptors originated from a female donor with breast cancer. Each CDR3 is given with its conserved first and last residue. The order of the fields is J gene, D gene, clone size, V gene, CDR3 DNA, CDR3 protein. The D gene is left open where the match is weak. Not all rows give a size; the values are once, few, many and, for expanded clones, a class.

TRBJ1-4	-	many	TRBV5-1	TGCGCCAGCAGACGAGAAGGGACTGCATCAAAAAAACTGTTTTTT	CASRREGTASKKLFF
TRBJ2-1	TRBD2	once	TRBV12-3/TRBV12-4	TGTGCCAGCAGTTCCCTTACCCCTACTGGGGCACTAGCGGCAAACAATGAGCAGTTCTTC	CASSSLTPTGALAANNEQFF
TRBJ2-5	-	medium-sized	TRBV9	TGTGCCAGCAGCGTAGACGGCGAGACCCAGTACTTC	CASSVDGETQYF
TRBJ1-1	-	medium-sized	TRBV7-3	TGTGCCAGCAGCTTAGAGCCCGTGAACACTGAAGCTTTCTTT	CASSLEPVNTEAFF
TRBJ2-6	-	-	TRBV21-1	TGTGCCAGCAGCATTGGTAGAGCCTTGAGCTCTGGGGCCAACGTCCTGACTTTC	CASSIGRALSSGANVLTF
TRBJ2-2	-	many	TRBV7-8	TGTGCCAGCAGTCCAAGAGAGGGGAGCGGGGAGCTGTTTTTT	CASSPREGSGELFF
TRBJ1-5	-	medium-sized	TRBV12-3/TRBV12-4	TGTGCCAGCAGTCAACTTCTGACAGGCGGTCAGCCCCAGCATTTT	CASSQLLTGGQPQHF
TRBJ2-1	TRBD2	-	TRBV20-1	TGCAGTGCTAGAGGGTGGCGGGAGTCCTACAATGAGCAGTTCTTC	CSARGWRESYNEQFF
TRBJ2-7	-	-	TRBV20-1	TGCAGTGCTAGATCGACGGGTGGACCCTACGAGCAGTACTTC	CSARSTGGPYEQYF
TRBJ2-1	-	-	TRBV5-1	TGCGCCAGCAGCTTGATACTCAGGGGCTCCTACAATGAGCAGTTCTTC	CASSLILRGSYNEQFF
TRBJ2-1	-	-	TRBV7-3	TGTGCCAGCAGCTGTCTAGTGGACGATGAGCAGTTCTTC	CASSCLVDDEQFF
TRBJ1-6	-	many	TRBV4-1	TGCGCCAGCAGCCCCGGGACTCCGGGGAGATATAATTCACCCCTCCACTTT	CASSPGTPGRYNSPLHF
TRBJ2-7	TRBD1	-	TRBV4-1	TGCGCCAGCAGCCAGGGGACAGGGAGCACCTACGAGCAGTACTTC	CASSQGTGSTYEQYF
TRBJ1-4	-	-	TRBV6-5	TGTGCCAGCAGTTCAGGGTTCTTGGATGAAAAACTGTTTTTT	CASSSGFLDEKLFF
TRBJ1-1	TRBD1	many	TRBV4-1	TGCGCCAGCAGCCAAACCCCCGCCCGAGTTCGGGACAGGGGAGCTTTCTTT	CASSQTPARVRDRGAFF
TRBJ1-2	-	large	TRBV9	TGTGCCAGCAGCGTAGATGGGGACTATGGCTACACCTTC	CASSVDGDYGYTF
TRBJ2-1	-	medium-sized	TRBV21-1	TGTGCCAGCAGCAAACGGCGGGGGGCTCACTACAATGAGCAGTTCTTC	CASSKRRGAHYNEQFF
TRBJ2-1	-	-	TRBV5-1	TGCGCCAGCAGCTCGCGGGACAGCTCCTACAATGAGCAGTCCTTC	CASSSRDSSYNEQSF
TRBJ1-1	-	-	TRBV28	TGTGCCAGAAGCTTGTCAGGGACTGAAGCTTTCTTT	CARSLSGTEAFF
TRBJ1-3	-	medium-sized	TRBV20-1	TGCAGTGCTAGGGAGGGAGGATCTGGAAACACCATATATTTT	CSAREGGSGNTIYF
TRBJ2-7	-	many	TRBV5-1	TGCGCCAGCAGCTTGGGGGCCACCGGCGACTTGGACGAGCAGTACTTC	CASSLGATGDLDEQYF
TRBJ2-2	TRBD1	many	TRBV4-1	TGCGCCAGCAGCCAAGAACGGACAGGGGGCACCGGGGAGCTGTTTTTT	CASSQERTGGTGELFF
TRBJ2-7	-	-	TRBV20-1	TGCAGTGCCATAGAGGGGGGTGGAAACTACGAGCAGTACTTC	CSAIEGGGNYEQYF
TRBJ2-7	TRBD2	-	TRBV11-2	TGTGCCCGCAGGAGAGTTGGGGGGGGATCTTCCTACGAACAGTACTTC	CARRRVGGGSSYEQYF
TRBJ1-5	-	few	TRBV12-3/TRBV12-4	TGTGCCAGCAGTTTAGCGATCGGGAATCAGCCCCAGCATTTT	CASSLAIGNQPQHF
TRBJ1-5	-	-	TRBV2	TGTGCCAGCAGTGCACAGTCATCGTTAAATCAGCCCCAGCATTTT	CASSAQSSLNQPQHF
TRBJ2-5	-	-	TRBV5-5	TGTGCTAGCAGCTCGGTAGGACCGAAACAAGAGACCCAGTACTTC	CASSSVGPKQETQYF
TRBJ2-1	TRBD2	many	TRBV12-3/TRBV12-4	TGTGCCAGCATACTCACACCGGGACTAGCGGGAGGAAATGAGCAGTTCTTC	CASILTPGLAGGNEQFF
TRBJ2-5	-	-	TRBV29-1	TGCAGCGGAAGGGGTTTTAAAGAGACGCAGTACTTC	CSGRGFKETQYF
TRBJ2-1	-	-	TRBV5-1	TGCGCCAGCATGGGCGGGATCAACTCCTACAATGAGCAGTTCTTC	CASMGGINSYNEQFF
TRBJ2-7	TRBD2	medium-sized	TRBV5-6	TGTGCCAGCAGCTCCCTTAGCGGGGGTAAAGACGAGCAGTACTTC	CASSSLSGGKDEQYF
TRBJ2-2	-	-	TRBV5-1	TGCGCCAGCGGGTTTCTCGGGACCGGGGAGCTGTTTTTT	CASGFLGTGELFF
TRBJ2-7	-	many	TRBV10-2	TGCGCCAGTCAGAGGGTCCAATCCTACGAGCAGTACTTC	CASQRVQSYEQYF
TRBJ2-4	-	-	TRBV4-1	TGCGCCAGCAGCCGCGTATTCGATGGCATTCAGTACTTC	CASSRVFDGIQYF
TRBJ2-2	-	medium-sized	TRBV7-6	TGTGCCAGCAGACCGACTAGTCAGACCACCGGGGAGCTGTTTTTT	CASRPTSQTTGELFF
TRBJ1-5	-	medium-sized	TRBV12-3/TRBV12-4	TGTGCCAGCAGTTTATCGTCTACTATAAATCAGCCCCAGCATTTT	CASSLSSTINQPQHF
TRBJ1-2	-	many	TRBV7-9	TGTGCCAGCAGCTCCCGTCGGGGGCAGGACTATGGCTACACCTTC	CASSSRRGQDYGYTF
TRBJ2-1	-	-	TRBV7-9	TGTGCCAGCAGCACCACGCTAGCGAGCTCCTACAATGAGCAGTTCTTC	CASSTTLASSYNEQFF
TRBJ1-2	-	few	TRBV20-1	TGCAGTGCTCCCCGGACTACCTATGGCTACACCTTC	CSAPRTTYGYTF
TRBJ2-1	-	-	TRBV6-6	TGTGCCACCAGAAGGATTAATGAGCAGTTCTTC	CATRRINEQFF
TRBJ1-4	-	-	TRBV6-5	TGTGCCAGCAGTTACTCTGGGGCGCTGGATGAAAAACTGTTTTTT	CASSYSGALDEKLFF
TRBJ2-5	-	few	TRBV4-2	TGTGCCAGCAGCCAAGCCATGGGGTACCAAGAGACCCAGTACTTC	CASSQAMGYQETQYF
TRBJ1-1	-	-	TRBV5-1	TGCGCCAGCGCCACTGGGGCCCAAAGCTCTGGAAACACTGAAGCTTTCTTT	CASATGAQSSGNTEAFF
TRBJ1-2	-	few	TRBV2	TGTGCCAGCAGTGTCAGCTCTTTCAATGGCTACACCTTC	CASSVSSFNGYTF
TRBJ2-1	TRBD2	-	TRBV20-1	TGCAGTGCTTGGGGAGGGGGGACTAGCGGGAGCAATGAGCAGTTCTTC	CSAWGGGTSGSNEQFF
TRBJ1-4	TRBD1	-	TRBV5-6	TGTGCCAGCAGTCGGCGGCGACAGGGGGGCCCTAATGAAAAACTGTTTTTT	CASSRRRQGGPNEKLFF
TRBJ2-7	-	-	TRBV6-5	TGTGTCAGCAGTTACGACAGCGTTTACGAGCAGTACTTC	CVSSYDSVYEQYF